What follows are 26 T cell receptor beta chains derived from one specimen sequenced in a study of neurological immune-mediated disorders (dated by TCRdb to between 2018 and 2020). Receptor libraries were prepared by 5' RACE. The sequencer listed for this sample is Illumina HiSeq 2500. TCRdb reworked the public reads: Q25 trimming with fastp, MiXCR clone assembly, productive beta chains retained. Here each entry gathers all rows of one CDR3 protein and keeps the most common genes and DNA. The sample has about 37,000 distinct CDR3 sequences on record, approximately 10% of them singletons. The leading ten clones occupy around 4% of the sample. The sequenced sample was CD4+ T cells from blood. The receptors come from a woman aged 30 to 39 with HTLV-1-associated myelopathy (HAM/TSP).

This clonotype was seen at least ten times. The CDR3 sequence is CASSLNMAGGPSNFNTGELFF. The CDR3 nucleotides are TGTGCCAGCAGCTTAAATATGGCGGGGGGGCCCAGCAACTTCAACACCGGGGAGCTGTTTTTT. The gene calls are TRBV7-2 and TRBJ2-2, with 9 bases that match TRBD2. Losses at the gene ends were 2 bases for V and 2 bases for J; bases not matched to a gene: 18. Per germline, CDR1 SGHTA and CDR2 FQGNSA. This CDR3 region has 21 residues. Filled out from reference TRBV7-2 and TRBJ2-2, the complete variable domain reads GAGVSQSPSNKVTEKGKDVELRCDPISGHTALYWYRQSLGQGLEFLIYFQGNSAPDKSGLPSDRFSAERTGGSVSTLTIQRTQQEDSAVYLCASSLNMAGGPSNFNTGELFFGEGSRLTVL.

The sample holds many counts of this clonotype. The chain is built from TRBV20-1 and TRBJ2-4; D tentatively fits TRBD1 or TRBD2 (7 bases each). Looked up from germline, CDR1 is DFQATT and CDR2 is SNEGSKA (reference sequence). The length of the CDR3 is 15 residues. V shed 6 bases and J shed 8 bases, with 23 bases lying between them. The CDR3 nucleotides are TGCAGTGCCAATAGTGCACCAGGGGGAGGGGACATTCAGTACTTC. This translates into CSANSAPGGGDIQYF.

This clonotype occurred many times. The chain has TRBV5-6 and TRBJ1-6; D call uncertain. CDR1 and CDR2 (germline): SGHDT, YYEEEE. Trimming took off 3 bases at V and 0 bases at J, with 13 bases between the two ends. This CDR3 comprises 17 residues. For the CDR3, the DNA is TGTGCCAGCAGCTATCGGTCCACGGCCTCCTATAATTCACCCCTCCACTTT. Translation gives CASSYRSTASYNSPLHF.

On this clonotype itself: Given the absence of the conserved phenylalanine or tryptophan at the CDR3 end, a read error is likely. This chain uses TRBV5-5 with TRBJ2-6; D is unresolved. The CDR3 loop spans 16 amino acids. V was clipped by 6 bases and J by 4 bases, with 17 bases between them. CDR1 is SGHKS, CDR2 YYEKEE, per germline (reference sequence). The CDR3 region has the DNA TGTGCCAGCACTCAAAACCCTGGGAACGGGGCCAACGTCCTGACTTTA. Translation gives CASTQNPGNGANVLTL.

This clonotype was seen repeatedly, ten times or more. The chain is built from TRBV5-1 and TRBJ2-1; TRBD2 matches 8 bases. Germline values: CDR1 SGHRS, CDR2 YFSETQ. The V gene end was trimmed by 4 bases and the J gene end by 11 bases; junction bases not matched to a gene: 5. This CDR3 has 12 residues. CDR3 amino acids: CASSTGLAQQFF. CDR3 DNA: TGCGCCAGCAGCACCGGACTAGCCCAGCAGTTCTTC.

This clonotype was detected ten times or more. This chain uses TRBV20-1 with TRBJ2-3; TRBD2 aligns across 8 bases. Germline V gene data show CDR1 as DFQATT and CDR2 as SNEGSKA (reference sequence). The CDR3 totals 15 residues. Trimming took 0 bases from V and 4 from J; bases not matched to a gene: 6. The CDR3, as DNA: TGCAGTGCTAGAGATGGGGCGGGGGGAGCAGATACGCAGTATTTT. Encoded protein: CSARDGAGGADTQYF.

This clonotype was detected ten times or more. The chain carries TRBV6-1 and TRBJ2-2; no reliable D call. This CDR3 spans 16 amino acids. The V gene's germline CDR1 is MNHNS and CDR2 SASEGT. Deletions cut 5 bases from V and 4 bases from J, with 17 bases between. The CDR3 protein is CASSWPGLTFTGELFF. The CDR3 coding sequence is TGTGCCAGCAGTTGGCCGGGTTTGACTTTCACCGGGGAGCTGTTTTTT.

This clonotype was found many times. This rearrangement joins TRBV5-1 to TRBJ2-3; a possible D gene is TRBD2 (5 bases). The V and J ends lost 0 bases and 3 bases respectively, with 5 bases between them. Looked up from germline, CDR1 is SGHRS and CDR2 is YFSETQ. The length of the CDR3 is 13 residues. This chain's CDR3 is CASSLGGTDTQYF. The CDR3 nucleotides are TGCGCCAGCAGCTTGGGAGGGACAGATACGCAGTATTTT.

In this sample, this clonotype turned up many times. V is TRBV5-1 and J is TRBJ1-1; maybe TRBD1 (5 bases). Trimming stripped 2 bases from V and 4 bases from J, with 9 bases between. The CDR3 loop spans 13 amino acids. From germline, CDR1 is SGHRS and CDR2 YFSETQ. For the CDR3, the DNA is TGCGCCAGCAGCTTAAGTGGGGGCACTGAAGCTTTCTTT. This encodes CASSLSGGTEAFF.

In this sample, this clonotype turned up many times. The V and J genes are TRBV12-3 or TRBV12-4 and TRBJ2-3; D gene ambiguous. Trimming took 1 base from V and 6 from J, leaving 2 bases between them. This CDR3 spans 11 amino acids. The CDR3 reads CASSLVDTQYF. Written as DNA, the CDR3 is TGTGCCAGCAGTTTAGTTGATACGCAGTATTTT.

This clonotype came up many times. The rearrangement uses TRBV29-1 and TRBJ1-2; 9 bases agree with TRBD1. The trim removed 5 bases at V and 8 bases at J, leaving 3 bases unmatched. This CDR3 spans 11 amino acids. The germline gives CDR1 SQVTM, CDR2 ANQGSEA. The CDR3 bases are TGCAGCGTTTTCACAGGGGGCGGCTACACCTTC. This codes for CSVFTGGGYTF.

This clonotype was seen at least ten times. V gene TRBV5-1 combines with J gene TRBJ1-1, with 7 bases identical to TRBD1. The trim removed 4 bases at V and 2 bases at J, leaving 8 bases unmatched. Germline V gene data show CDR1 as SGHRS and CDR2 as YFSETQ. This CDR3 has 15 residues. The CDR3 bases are TGCGCCAGCAGCAGATCAGGGGGAGGAAACACTGAAGCTTTCTTT. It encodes CASSRSGGGNTEAFF.

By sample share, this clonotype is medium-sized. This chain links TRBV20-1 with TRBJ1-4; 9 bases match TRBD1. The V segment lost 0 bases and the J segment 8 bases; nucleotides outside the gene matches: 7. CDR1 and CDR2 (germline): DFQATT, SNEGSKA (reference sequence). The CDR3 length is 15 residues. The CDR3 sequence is CSARDPGQGTEKLFF. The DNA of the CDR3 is TGCAGTGCTAGAGATCCGGGACAGGGAACCGAAAAACTGTTTTTT.

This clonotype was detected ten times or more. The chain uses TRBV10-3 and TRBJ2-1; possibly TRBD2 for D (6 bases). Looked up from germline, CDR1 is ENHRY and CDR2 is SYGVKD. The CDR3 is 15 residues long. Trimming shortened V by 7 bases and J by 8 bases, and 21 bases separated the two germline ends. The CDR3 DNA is TGTGCCATCAATCGAAACGGGGGTTGGGTGGATGAGCAGTTCTTC. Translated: CAINRNGGWVDEQFF.

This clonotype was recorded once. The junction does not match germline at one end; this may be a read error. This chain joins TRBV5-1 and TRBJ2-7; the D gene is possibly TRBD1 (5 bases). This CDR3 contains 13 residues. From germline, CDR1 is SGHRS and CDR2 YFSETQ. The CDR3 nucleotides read TGCGCCAGCAGCTTTGACGGACACTACGAACAGTACTTC. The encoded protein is CASSFDGHYEQYF.

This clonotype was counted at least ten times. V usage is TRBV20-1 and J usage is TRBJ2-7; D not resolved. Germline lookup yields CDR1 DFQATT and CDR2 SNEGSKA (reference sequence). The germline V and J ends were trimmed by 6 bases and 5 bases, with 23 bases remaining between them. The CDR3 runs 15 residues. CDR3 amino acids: CSAPSPAKGSHEQYF. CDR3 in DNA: TGCAGTGCCCCCAGTCCGGCAAAAGGGTCTCACGAGCAGTACTTC.

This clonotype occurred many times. The CDR3 protein is CASSGGGRSLLNTEAFF. The DNA for the CDR3 is TGTGCCAGCAGCGGGGGGGGCAGGTCCCTCTTGAACACTGAAGCTTTCTTT. This chain connects TRBV5-6 to TRBJ1-1; a possible D gene is TRBD1 (6 bases). Per the germline V gene, CDR1 is SGHDT and CDR2 is YYEEEE. The CDR3 covers 17 residues. V was cut by 4 bases and J by 0 bases, with 19 bases left in between.

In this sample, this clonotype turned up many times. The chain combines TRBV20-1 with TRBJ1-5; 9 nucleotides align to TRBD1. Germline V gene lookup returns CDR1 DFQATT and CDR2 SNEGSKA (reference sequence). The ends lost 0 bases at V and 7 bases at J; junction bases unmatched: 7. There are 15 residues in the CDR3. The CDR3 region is CSARDRQGVWQPQHF. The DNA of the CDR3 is TGCAGTGCTAGAGATCGACAGGGGGTCTGGCAGCCCCAGCATTTT.

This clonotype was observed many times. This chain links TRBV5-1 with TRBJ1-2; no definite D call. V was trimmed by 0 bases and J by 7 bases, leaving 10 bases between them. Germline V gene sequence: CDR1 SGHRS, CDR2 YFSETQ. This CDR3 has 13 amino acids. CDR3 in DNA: TGCGCCAGCAGCTTGGGGGTGGCTTCTGGCTACACCTTC. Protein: CASSLGVASGYTF.

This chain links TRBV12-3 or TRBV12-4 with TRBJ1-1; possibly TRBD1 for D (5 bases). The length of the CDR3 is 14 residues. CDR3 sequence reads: CDRSLRQTSREAFF. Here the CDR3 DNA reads TGTGACAGAAGTTTAAGACAGACCTCGAGGGAAGCTTTCTTT.

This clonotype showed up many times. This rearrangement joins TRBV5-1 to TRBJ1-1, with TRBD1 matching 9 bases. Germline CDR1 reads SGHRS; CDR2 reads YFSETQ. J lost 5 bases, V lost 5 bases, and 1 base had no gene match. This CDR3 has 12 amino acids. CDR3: CASRQGATEAFF. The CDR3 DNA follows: TGCGCCAGCAGACAGGGGGCAACTGAAGCTTTCTTT.

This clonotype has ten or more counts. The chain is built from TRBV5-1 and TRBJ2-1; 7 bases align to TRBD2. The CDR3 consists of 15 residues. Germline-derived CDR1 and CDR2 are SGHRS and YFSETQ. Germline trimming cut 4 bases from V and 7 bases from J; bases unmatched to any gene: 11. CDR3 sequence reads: CASSGAPGTINEQFF. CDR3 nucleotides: TGCGCCAGCAGCGGAGCTCCCGGGACTATTAATGAGCAGTTCTTC.

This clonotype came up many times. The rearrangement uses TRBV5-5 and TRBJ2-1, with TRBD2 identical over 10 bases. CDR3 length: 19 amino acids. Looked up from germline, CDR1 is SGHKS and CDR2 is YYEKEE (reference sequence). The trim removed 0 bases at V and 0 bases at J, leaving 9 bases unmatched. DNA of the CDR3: TGTGCCAGCAGCTTGGTTACTAGCGGGGTAAGAGGCTCCTACAATGAGCAGTTCTTC. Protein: CASSLVTSGVRGSYNEQFF.

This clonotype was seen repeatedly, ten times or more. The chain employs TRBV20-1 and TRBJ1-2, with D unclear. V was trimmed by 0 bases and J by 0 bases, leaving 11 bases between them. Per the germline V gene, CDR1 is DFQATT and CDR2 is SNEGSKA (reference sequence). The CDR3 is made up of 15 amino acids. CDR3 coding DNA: TGCAGTGCTAGAGATATACAGAAACCTAACTATGGCTACACCTTC. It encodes CSARDIQKPNYGYTF.

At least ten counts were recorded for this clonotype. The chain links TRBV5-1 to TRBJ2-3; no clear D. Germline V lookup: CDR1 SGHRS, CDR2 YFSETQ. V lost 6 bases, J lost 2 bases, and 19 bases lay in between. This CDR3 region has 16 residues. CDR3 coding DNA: TGCGCCAGCACTCCGCGATCTCTGCTCTACACAGATACGCAGTATTTT. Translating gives CASTPRSLLYTDTQYF. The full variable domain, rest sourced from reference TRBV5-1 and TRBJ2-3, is KAGVTQTPRYLIKTRGQQVTLSCSPISGHRSVSWYQQTPGQGLQFLFEYFSETQRNKGNFPGRFSGRQFSNSRSEMNVSTLELGDSALYLCASTPRSLLYTDTQYFGPGTRLTVL.

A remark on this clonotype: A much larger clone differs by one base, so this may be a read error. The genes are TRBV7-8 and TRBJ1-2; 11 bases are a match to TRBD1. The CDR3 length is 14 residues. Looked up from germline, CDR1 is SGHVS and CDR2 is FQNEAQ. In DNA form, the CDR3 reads TGTGTCAGCAGCTTAGCGGGACAGGGGGTCGGCTACACCTTC. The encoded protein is CVSSLAGQGVGYTF.